This T cell receptor beta chain was captured in a study of T cell responses to AZD1222 COVID-19 vaccine. Sequenced by immunoSEQ multiplex PCR; TCRdb stores in-frame clones only, minus some. The table includes about 86,000 clones, approximately 89% detected once. The CDR3 covers 15 residues. With V trimmed by 4 bases and J by 6 bases, 8 bases remained unmatched. Germline CDR1 SGDLS, CDR2 YYNGEE. The rearrangement uses TRBV9 and TRBJ2-3; 10 nucleotides agree with TRBD2. The sequences come from peripheral blood, collected 28 days after the second AZD1222 dose. The source of this sequence is an adult who received the AZD1222 COVID-19 vaccine. The CDR3 nucleotides read TGTGCCAGCAGCCCCAGCGGGGGGGTAGCGGATACGCAGTATTTT. This sequence encodes CASSPSGGVADTQYF.